One TCR beta chain is described in this entry. Its cognate antigen has yet to be identified. No much larger clone is present one base from it, and per-base qualities are unavailable. The record originates from a study of beta chain features in type 1 diabetes (dated by TCRdb to 2017 to 2018). The study in broad terms: Patients and healthy donors did not differ in mean age, gender distribution, total cell number or subset yield. A total of over 95,000,000 sorted cells were examined across all samples, and RNA yield correlated strongly with the number of cells per subset. In the study, recently diagnosed type 1 diabetes patients and matched healthy donors were compared on the TCRB repertoires of their sorted circulating CD4+ T cell subsets. Naive and central memory subsets were obtained from all 30 or so donors, but regulatory and stem cell-like memory subsets were isolated from only 8 patients and roughly eight healthy donors.

All of the isolated RNA was reverse transcribed with the High Capacity cDNA Reverse Transcription Kit, so expressed TCRB transcripts were sequenced. Naive, central memory and regulatory T cell samples underwent deep immunoSEQ sequencing, averaging around 3.9 million total reads per sample. Sorted cells were lysed in RLT buffer, and RNA was extracted using DNase-treated RNeasy Micro or Mini kits according to cell number. To prevent cross-contamination, every cell subset was processed on its own, while patient and healthy donor samples were processed together. The immunoSEQ multiplex PCR was used to amplify TCRB sequences from cDNA, generating 87-bp fragments that spanned the CDR3 region. Sequencing of the amplicons was performed on the Illumina HiSeq platform. Per the original workflow: Synthetic template baselines were used to correct PCR bias computationally, reads within Hamming distance 2 were collapsed, and singletons that could not be merged were discarded. By aligning reads against IMGT, V, D and J genes, CDR3 length, and insertions or deletions at six rearrangement sites were assigned. Within each subset, clonotype counts were normalized to the number of sorted cells before true diversity and Gini coefficients were calculated with the tcR R package. The overlap coefficient, calculated on TCRB nucleotide sequences, was used to measure repertoire sharing. As a proxy for the pre-selection repertoire, out-of-frame TCRB sequences from naive cells were analyzed. The table was pulled from immuneACCESS by TCRdb, which kept in-frame rearrangements only. Such tables lose some clones; where checked, under half of the loss comes from unresolved V genes, and the rest has no known cause. Clone size and the V and J calls come from that table; the DNA yielded D and trimming. The sample includes 900,000 or so clones, with about 17% observed a single time. In total, the top ten clones hold 0.023% of the sample.

Its CDR3 holds 14 amino acids, cysteine through phenylalanine. Just CDR3 DNA is preserved here, 42 bases in frame from base 1. The germline V gene encodes CDR1 SGHTA and CDR2 FQGNSA. V is cut by 0 bases and J by 2 bases, and the space between the germline ends is 7 bases. A single peripheral blood draw of around 120 mL on average was collected from each donor into heparinised tubes. Naive, central memory, regulatory and stem cell-like memory CD4+ T cells were sorted on a BD FACSAria II using a panel including CD45RO, CCR7, CD25, CD127, CD95 and CD27. All sorted populations exceeded 95% purity. Right away, PBMCs were isolated by Lymphoprep density gradient centrifugation and were stained directly, with no culture step. To minimize batch effects, samples were stained and sorted in pairs, one healthy donor with one patient per experiment. General findings and caveats noted by the study authors: Naive, central memory and regulatory TCRB repertoires appeared more similar among patients than among healthy donors. Shorter templates might have been favored by PCR, but patient and control samples were amplified and corrected together, so both groups would have been affected equally by any skew. At VDJ recombination sites, type 1 diabetes patients had fewer insertions and more deleted nucleotides, which implies abnormalities in thymic rearrangement. Sequencing cDNA rather than genomic DNA could over-represent highly expressing activated cells, although activation and CD3 levels did not differ between groups. In all four CD4+ subsets, TCRB CDR3 length was moderately but significantly shorter in type 1 diabetes patients. Because small numbers of individuals were included in the HLA sub-analyses, any influence of HLA type on TCRB rearrangement was left unresolved.

The sequenced sample was naive CD4+ T cells from blood. The intended sense of this specimen's cell subset or site label: true naive CD4+ T cells. The chain employs TRBV7-2 and TRBJ1-1; the D gene is perhaps TRBD1, on 6 matching bases. This receptor was identified in a young woman in good health. Here is the DNA: TGTGCCAGCAGCTTAGCCGGGGGCAACACTGAAGCTTTCTTT. It translates to CASSLAGGNTEAFF.